A single sample is the source of the 24 T cell receptor beta chains below, sequenced in a study of T-cell memory formation after mild COVID-19. TCRdb reanalysed the 5' RACE reads using MiXCR and keeps one entry per CDR3 protein. The sample has 92,000 or so distinct CDR3 sequences; approximately 16% are singletons. The sequenced sample consisted of PBMCs or a T cell subset sorted from them (not recorded which). These receptors all stem from a man between 18 and 35 years old who had mild COVID-19 (a few samples of this study predate the infection). Cell type and time point are not known.

This sequence joins TRBV10-3 and TRBJ2-7; D possibly uses TRBD1 or TRBD2 (5 bases each). Per the germline V gene, CDR1 is ENHRY and CDR2 is SYGVKD. The length of the CDR3 is 15 residues. V was pared by 2 bases and J by 2 bases, with 13 bases between. CDR3 amino acids: CAISEGTRKTYEQYF. The DNA for the CDR3 is TGTGCCATCAGTGAGGGGACGCGAAAAACCTACGAGCAGTACTTC.

The sample holds a few counts of this clonotype. The CDR3 DNA reads TGTGCCAGCAGCCAGCCCCGGGGGAGCGGGACAGATACGCAGTATTTT. Amino acids: CASSQPRGSGTDTQYF. V and J are TRBV3-1 and TRBJ2-3; D perhaps matches TRBD2 (6 bases). Per the germline V gene, CDR1 is LGHDT and CDR2 is YNNKEL (reference sequence). V was cut by 3 bases and J by 3 bases, with 16 bases left in between. There are 16 residues in the CDR3.

V usage is TRBV5-1 and J usage is TRBJ2-3; D remains ambiguous. This CDR3 region has 15 residues. V was pared by 4 bases and J by 2 bases, with 14 bases between. CDR1 and CDR2 from the germline V gene are SGHRS and YFSETQ. CDR3 nucleotide sequence: TGCGCCAGCAGCCGGACGCCCGCCGTCACAGATACGCAGTATTTT. This encodes CASSRTPAVTDTQYF.

This chain uses TRBV7-6 with TRBJ1-1, with D perhaps TRBD1 (5 bases). Trimming left V 3 bases short and J 2 bases short, with 7 bases between. Germline values: CDR1 SGHVS, CDR2 FNYEAQ. The CDR3 is 13 residues long. Here the CDR3 reads CASSLTVNTEAFF. In DNA, the CDR3 is TGTGCCAGCAGCTTGACAGTTAACACTGAAGCTTTCTTT.

The chain links TRBV5-4 to TRBJ2-7; 8 bases are shared with TRBD2. Per germline, CDR1 SGHNT and CDR2 YYREEE (reference sequence). Trimming took 2 bases from V and 7 from J; bases not matched to a gene: 11. The CDR3 is 15 amino acids. CDR3 nucleotide sequence: TGTGCCAGCAGCTTTGGTCCTTCGGGGGGGCGGGAGCAGTACGTC. It is translated as CASSFGPSGGREQYV.

Only a few counts were recorded for this clonotype. The DNA for the CDR3 is TGCGCCAGCAGCCCAACTAGCGGAAGCACAGATACGCAGTATTTT. This sequence encodes CASSPTSGSTDTQYF. The chain carries TRBV4-3 and TRBJ2-3; TRBD2 matches 8 bases. This CDR3 has 15 residues. Germline loops: CDR1 LGHNA, CDR2 YSLEER. Trimming at V came to 4 bases and at J to 0 bases, leaving 3 bases not matched to a gene.

This clonotype was counted between two and nine times. This sequence joins TRBV6-6 and TRBJ1-3; no reliable D call. Trimming cost V 0 bases and J 3 bases, with 3 bases left between them. Germline V gives CDR1 MNHNY, CDR2 SVGAGI (reference sequence). The CDR3 spans 13 residues. CDR3 in amino acids: CASSYSNGNTIYF. DNA of the CDR3: TGTGCCAGCAGTTACTCGAATGGAAACACCATATATTTT.

V gene TRBV7-6 combines with J gene TRBJ1-5; no clear D gene. V was cut by 4 bases and J by 5 bases, with 9 bases left in between. CDR1 is SGHVS and CDR2 is FNYEAQ in the germline V gene. The CDR3 loop spans 13 amino acids. CDR3 bases: TGTGCCAGCAGCTCCCTGTCCGATCAGCCCCAGCATTTT. This encodes CASSSLSDQPQHF.

The chain joins TRBV7-9 to TRBJ2-1, with TRBD2 as a possible D gene (7 bases). Trimming took off 1 base at V and 9 bases at J, with 13 bases between the two ends. Germline V gene data show CDR1 as SEHNR and CDR2 as FQNEAQ (reference sequence). There are 14 residues in the CDR3. CDR3 protein: CASSLGPGEGEQFF. The CDR3 nucleotides read TGTGCCAGCAGCTTAGGTCCAGGGGAGGGTGAGCAGTTCTTC.

The chain joins TRBV20-1 to TRBJ2-7, with D perhaps TRBD2 (5 bases). CDR1 DFQATT and CDR2 SNEGSKA come from the germline V gene (reference sequence). CDR3 length: 16 residues. With 0 bases removed from V and 4 bases from J, the gap between germline ends came to 19 bases. The CDR3 region has the DNA TGCAGTGCTAGAGATGGACTTGCACCTTCCCTGTACGAGCAGTACTTC. It encodes CSARDGLAPSLYEQYF.

A few counts support this clonotype. The chain combines TRBV14 with TRBJ2-7; 8 nucleotides agree with TRBD1. The CDR3 totals 12 residues. The J segment lost 7 bases and the V segment lost 2 bases, leaving 1 base of the junction unmatched. Per the germline V gene, CDR1 is SGHDN and CDR2 is FVKESK. The CDR3 DNA reads TGTGCCAGCAGCCAACAGGGGGCTGAGCAGTACTTC. It encodes CASSQQGAEQYF.

This clonotype was counted many times. V usage is TRBV10-3 and J usage is TRBJ2-1, with 8 bases aligning to TRBD1. Germline V CDR1 and CDR2: ENHRY, SYGVKD. The V gene end was trimmed by 7 bases and the J gene end by 2 bases; junction bases not matched to a gene: 7. The CDR3 extends over 15 amino acids. The CDR3 loop is CAITLKDRAYNEQFF. The CDR3 DNA is TGTGCCATCACCCTCAAGGACAGGGCCTACAATGAGCAGTTCTTC.

V usage is TRBV28 and J usage is TRBJ2-1, with 7 bases aligning to TRBD1. Per germline, CDR1 MDHEN and CDR2 SYDVKM. V lost 2 bases to trimming and J lost 8 bases; unmatched junction nucleotides: 0. CDR3 length: 12 residues. Here the CDR3 DNA reads TGTGCCAGCAGTTTACAGGGGGATGAGCAGTTCTTC. Its translation is CASSLQGDEQFF.

This chain links TRBV7-9 with TRBJ1-1; D may be TRBD1 (6 bases). This CDR3 has 13 amino acids. In germline, CDR1 is SEHNR, CDR2 FQNEAQ (reference sequence). Trimming removed 11 bases at V and 0 bases at J, with 13 bases between. The chain's CDR3 is CALRTDLNTEAFF. The CDR3 DNA reads as TGTGCCCTCCGGACAGACTTGAACACTGAAGCTTTCTTT. Supplemented by reference TRBV7-9 and TRBJ1-1, the full variable domain reads DTGVSQNPRHKITKRGQNVTFRCDPISEHNRLYWYRQTLGQGPEFLTYFQNEAQLEKSRLLSDRFSAERPKGSFSTLEIQRTEQGDSAMYLCALRTDLNTEAFFGQGTRLTVV.

The sample holds many counts of this clonotype. V is TRBV5-4 and J is TRBJ2-1; D uncertain. This CDR3 has 11 amino acids. V dropped 4 bases and J dropped 4 bases, with 3 bases sitting between them. Germline CDR1 is SGHNT and CDR2 is YYREEE (reference sequence). The CDR3 nucleotides are TGTGCCAGCAGCGCTTACAATGAGCAGTTCTTC. Amino acids: CASSAYNEQFF.

This clonotype was seen more than once but under ten times. The chain employs TRBV10-3 and TRBJ2-7, with TRBD2 matching 13 bases. Germline V gene lookup returns CDR1 ENHRY and CDR2 SYGVKD. This CDR3 is 16 amino acids long. J lost 1 base, V lost 10 bases, and 10 bases had no gene match. In DNA form, the CDR3 reads TGTGCCACCCGGGGGGGGACTAGCGGGGCATCCTACGAGCAGTACGTC. Its protein product is CATRGGTSGASYEQYV.

The rearrangement links TRBV9 to TRBJ1-3; D is ambiguous. Trimming stripped 1 base from V and 5 bases from J, with 13 bases between. The CDR3 extends over 15 amino acids. Germline V gene sequence: CDR1 SGDLS, CDR2 YYNGEE. The CDR3 region is CASSVQPEERNTIYF. The CDR3 DNA reads TGTGCCAGCAGCGTACAGCCCGAAGAACGAAACACCATATATTTT.

The gene calls are TRBV6-5 and TRBJ2-2, with unresolved D. Germline CDR1 MNHEY, CDR2 SVGAGI. V was cut by 8 bases and J by 1 base, with 11 bases left in between. This CDR3 comprises 14 residues. The CDR3 nucleotides read TGTGCCAGCCGATGGACCCAGAACACCGGGGAGCTGTTTTTT. Protein product: CASRWTQNTGELFF.

The chain uses TRBV11-2 and TRBJ2-1; D unresolved. The V end was cut by 5 bases, the J end by 8 bases, with 13 bases between. The CDR3 is made up of 13 amino acids. Per germline, CDR1 SGHAT and CDR2 FQNNGV. CDR3 loop: CASSHYETDEQFF. CDR3 nucleotide sequence: TGTGCCAGCAGCCACTACGAGACGGATGAGCAGTTCTTC.

This clonotype was detected ten times or more. The chain uses TRBV29-1 and TRBJ1-2; 8 nucleotides agree with TRBD1. Per the germline V gene, CDR1 is SQVTM and CDR2 is ANQGSEA. V lost 3 bases, J lost 2 bases, and 8 bases stayed unmatched. The CDR3 covers 15 residues. CDR3 nucleotides: TGCAGCGTTGATACTCGCGACAGGGGCAACTATGGCTACACCTTC. As protein: CSVDTRDRGNYGYTF.

The V gene is TRBV4-1, the J gene TRBJ1-2, with 7 bases fitting TRBD1. The germline CDR1 and CDR2 sequences are MGHRA and YSYEKL. V lost 1 base to trimming and J lost 4 bases; unmatched junction nucleotides: 6. There are 15 residues in the CDR3. CDR3 in DNA: TGCGCCAGCAGCCAAGTAGCCGGGGACAGCTATGGCTACACCTTC. Translating it yields CASSQVAGDSYGYTF.

This clonotype was seen a few times. Sequence at one end of the junction differs from germline and may be a read error. The genes are TRBV6-5 and TRBJ2-3; TRBD2 aligns across 7 bases. The germline V gene encodes CDR1 MNHEY and CDR2 SVGAGI. The CDR3 spans 18 residues. The DNA for the CDR3 is TGCGCCAGCAGTTACTCCGGACTAGTCGGTTTCCCACCAGATACGCAGTATTTT. Its protein product is CASSYSGLVGFPPDTQYF.

This clonotype was seen a handful of times. This chain uses TRBV15 with TRBJ2-3; D may be TRBD2 (6 bases). Between the trimmed V and J ends, which lost 0 bases and 1 base, there was a span of 14 bases. Germline V gives CDR1 LNHNV, CDR2 YYDKDF (reference sequence). The CDR3 is 17 amino acids. The chain's CDR3 is CATSRDGSGGGTDTQYF. The CDR3 nucleotides read TGTGCCACCAGCAGAGACGGGTCGGGCGGGGGCACAGATACGCAGTATTTT.

This clonotype showed up just a few times. The chain recombines TRBV4-1 with TRBJ2-7; TRBD2 aligns across 7 bases. The CDR3 has 16 amino acids. CDR1 is MGHRA and CDR2 is YSYEKL in the germline V gene. Germline trimming cut 1 base from V and 0 bases from J; bases unmatched to any gene: 6. CDR3 coding DNA: TGCGCCAGCAGCCAAGTAGCTCTAGCGGACTCCTACGAGCAGTACTTC. Its protein is CASSQVALADSYEQYF.